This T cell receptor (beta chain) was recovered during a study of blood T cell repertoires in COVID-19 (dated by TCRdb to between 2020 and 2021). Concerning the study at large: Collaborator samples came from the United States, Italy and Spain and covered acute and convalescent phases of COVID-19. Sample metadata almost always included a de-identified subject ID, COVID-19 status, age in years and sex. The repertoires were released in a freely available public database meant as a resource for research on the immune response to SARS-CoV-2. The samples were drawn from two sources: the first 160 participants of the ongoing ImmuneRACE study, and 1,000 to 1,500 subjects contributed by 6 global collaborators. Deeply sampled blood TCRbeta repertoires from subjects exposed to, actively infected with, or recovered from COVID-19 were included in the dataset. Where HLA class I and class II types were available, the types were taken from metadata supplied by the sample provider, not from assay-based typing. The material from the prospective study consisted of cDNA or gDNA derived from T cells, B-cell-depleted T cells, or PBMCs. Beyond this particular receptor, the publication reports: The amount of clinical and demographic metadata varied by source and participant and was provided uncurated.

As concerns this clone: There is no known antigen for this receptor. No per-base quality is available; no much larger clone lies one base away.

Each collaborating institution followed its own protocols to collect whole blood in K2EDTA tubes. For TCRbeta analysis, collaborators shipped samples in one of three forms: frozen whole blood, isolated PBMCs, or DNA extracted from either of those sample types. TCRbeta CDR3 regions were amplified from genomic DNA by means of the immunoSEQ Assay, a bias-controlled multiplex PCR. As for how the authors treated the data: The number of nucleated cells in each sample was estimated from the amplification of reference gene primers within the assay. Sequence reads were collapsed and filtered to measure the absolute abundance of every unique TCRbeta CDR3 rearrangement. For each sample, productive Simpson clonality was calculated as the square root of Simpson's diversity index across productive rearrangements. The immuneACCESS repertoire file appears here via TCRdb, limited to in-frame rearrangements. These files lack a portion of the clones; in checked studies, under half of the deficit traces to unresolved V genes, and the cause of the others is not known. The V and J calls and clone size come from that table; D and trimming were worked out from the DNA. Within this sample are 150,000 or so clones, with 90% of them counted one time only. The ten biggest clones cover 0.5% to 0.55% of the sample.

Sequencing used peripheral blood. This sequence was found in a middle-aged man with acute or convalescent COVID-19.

The CDR3 region reads CAISLGQGSSSGNTIYF. In nucleotides, the sequence is TGTGCCATCAGCCTGGGACAGGGTTCGAGCTCTGGAAACACCATATATTTT. The sequence is built from TRBV10-3 and TRBJ1-3, with 9 bases in between that match TRBD1. Trimming leaves V shorter by 6 bases and J shorter by 0 bases, with the junction holding 9 bases beyond the gene matches. CDR1 and CDR2 (ENHRY, SYGVKD) derive from the germline V gene. From cysteine to phenylalanine, the CDR3 is 17 amino acids long. The kept DNA is CDR3 alone, 51 bases in frame from the first base.